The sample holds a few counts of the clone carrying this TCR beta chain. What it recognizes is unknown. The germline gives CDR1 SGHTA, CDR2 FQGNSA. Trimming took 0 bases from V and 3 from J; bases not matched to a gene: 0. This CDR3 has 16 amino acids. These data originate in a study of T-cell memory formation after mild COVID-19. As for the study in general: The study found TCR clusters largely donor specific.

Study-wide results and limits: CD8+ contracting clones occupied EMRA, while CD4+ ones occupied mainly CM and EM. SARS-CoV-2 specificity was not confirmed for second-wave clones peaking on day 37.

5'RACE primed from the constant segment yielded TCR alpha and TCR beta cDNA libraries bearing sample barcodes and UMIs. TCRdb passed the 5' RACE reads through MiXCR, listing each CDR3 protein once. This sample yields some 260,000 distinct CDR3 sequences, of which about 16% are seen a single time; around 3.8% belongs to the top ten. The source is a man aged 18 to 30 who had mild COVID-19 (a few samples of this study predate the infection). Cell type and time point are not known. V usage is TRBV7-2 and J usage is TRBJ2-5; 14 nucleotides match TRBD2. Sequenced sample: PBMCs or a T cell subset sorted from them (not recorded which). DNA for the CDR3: TGTGCCAGCAGCTTAGCGGGACTAGCGGGGGAAGAGACCCAGTACTTC. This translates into CASSLAGLAGEETQYF.